The 5 T cell receptor beta chains given below trace back to one sample, sequenced in a study of CD8 T cells in ankylosing spondylitis. TCRdb re-derived calls from the 5' RACE reads in MiXCR, one entry per CDR3 protein. The sample comprises about 840,000 distinct CDR3 sequences, 12% of which are singletons, and roughly 0.51% rests with the top ten. Findings and caveats of the study: Made up of eight highly homologous variants, a TCR beta motif appeared characteristic of ankylosing spondylitis blood.

No antigen has been assigned to these receptors. The sample was blood, either unsorted or a sorted T cell fraction (not recorded which). These receptors all stem from a male donor with ankylosing spondylitis.

The chain employs TRBV29-1 and TRBJ2-3; 9 bases align to TRBD1. CDR3 length equals 14 residues. V lost 3 bases and J lost 9; bases outside the gene matches: 10. Germline V gives CDR1 SQVTM, CDR2 ANQGSEA. The CDR3 DNA is TGCAGCGTTGAGGGGACAGGGTGGGATGGGACGCAGTATTTT. Translated: CSVEGTGWDGTQYF.

This clonotype was seen repeatedly, ten times or more. The rearrangement uses TRBV20-1 and TRBJ2-5, with 10 bases fitting TRBD2. The CDR3 covers 15 residues. V shed 0 bases, J shed 7 bases, and the junction held 8 bases outside the gene matches. Germline CDR1 is DFQATT and CDR2 is SNEGSKA (reference sequence). The CDR3 spells CSARDLAGVGATQYF. CDR3 nucleotide sequence: TGCAGTGCTAGAGACCTAGCGGGAGTGGGGGCGACCCAGTACTTC.

This clonotype has a handful of counts. DNA for the CDR3: TGTGCCAGCAGGGATACAGGGAGGAATGAGCAGTTCTTC. Residues: CASRDTGRNEQFF. This rearrangement joins TRBV14 to TRBJ2-1; D tentatively reads TRBD1 or TRBD2 (6 bases each). This CDR3 contains 13 residues. The germline gives CDR1 SGHDN, CDR2 FVKESK. V was cut by 6 bases and J by 7 bases, with 13 bases left in between.

The chain carries TRBV12-5 and TRBJ2-1; the D call may be TRBD1 or TRBD2 (6 bases each). The germline CDR1 and CDR2 sequences are LGHNT and FRNRAP. The V end lost 7 bases, the J end lost 0 bases, and 19 bases lay between the germline ends. CDR3 length equals 17 residues. The chain's CDR3 is CASARRGEMSSYNEQFF. The CDR3 DNA reads as TGTGCTAGTGCCCGGAGGGGGGAGATGAGCTCCTACAATGAGCAGTTCTTC. Combining the CDR3 with reference TRBV12-5 and TRBJ2-1 gives the whole variable domain DARVTQTPRHKVTEMGQEVTMRCQPILGHNTVFWYRQTMMQGLELLAYFRNRAPLDDSGMPKDRFSAEMPDATLATLKIQPSEPRDSAVYFCASARRGEMSSYNEQFFGPGTRLTVL.

The chain couples TRBV15 to TRBJ2-7, with 7 bases matching TRBD2. Per the germline V gene, CDR1 is LNHNV and CDR2 is YYDKDF (reference sequence). This CDR3 comprises 16 residues. V shed 3 bases and J 0 bases; nucleotides not matched to a gene: 8. CDR3 sequence reads: CATSRGWGGISYEQYF. CDR3 coding DNA: TGTGCCACCAGCAGGGGTTGGGGGGGAATCTCCTACGAGCAGTACTTC.